This T cell receptor (beta chain) was identified during a study of T cells in Graves' hyperthyroidism and ophthalmopathy. Study background: Blood was drawn when the patient was first diagnosed and still untreated.

The source material, RNA transcripts, was used to amplify TCR beta CDR3 regions. A first-round RT-PCR of the TCR CDR3 used the HTBI primer set. TCRdb reprocessed the multiplex PCR reads via MiXCR and lists one record per CDR3 protein. This table holds over 120,000 distinct CDR3 sequences, approximately 20% found once. Any symptoms of ophthalmopathy came after the first hyperthyroidism diagnosis, from which the blood sample dates. Germline V gene lookup returns CDR1 SGHAT and CDR2 FQNNGV. V lost 5 bases, J lost 6 bases, and 8 bases lay in between. The CDR3 totals 11 residues. The TCR comes from a woman aged 50 to 60 with Graves' hyperthyroidism that later progressed to Graves' ophthalmopathy. V and J are TRBV11-2 and TRBJ2-7; D remains unclear. Sequencing was carried out using blood. The CDR3 DNA reads as TGTGCCAGCAGCGAGAGTCGCGAGCAGTACTTC. It translates to CASSESREQYF.